This T cell receptor (beta chain) was obtained from a study of blood T cell repertoires in COVID-19. Across the whole study: The origin of the acute and convalescent COVID-19 samples was the United States, Italy and Spain. PBMCs, B-cell-depleted T cells, or T cells were the source of the cDNA or gDNA that made up the material.

As processed by the authors: By means of reference gene primer amplification, nucleated cell counts were estimated. Profiled with immunoSEQ multiplex PCR; TCRdb holds only in-frame clones, not every one. The V and J calls and clone size were taken over from that table, and D and trimming were inferred from the DNA. Seen here are about 140,000 clones, roughly 81% observed once, and the top ten hold roughly 10%. J gave up 8 bases and V 2 bases, and 1 base lay outside the gene matches. The CDR3 is 12 amino acids. Germline V gene data show CDR1 as MNHEY and CDR2 as SVGAGI. This clone has a handful of counts.

The sample comprised peripheral blood. This TCR derives from a woman in her fifties or sixties with active or convalescent COVID-19. The chain uses TRBV6-5 and TRBJ1-1; TRBD1 aligns across 8 bases. CDR3 nucleotides: TGTGCCAGCAGTTACGGGGACAGGGAAGCTTTCTTT. It is translated as CASSYGDREAFF.